The present T cell receptor (beta chain) was sequenced within a study of T cells in Graves' hyperthyroidism and ophthalmopathy. Study-wide results and caveats: A model using 13 V-J features told ophthalmopathy apart from stable hyperthyroidism. Among thyroid clonotypes expanded above 0.001, most also appeared in blood.

V was clipped by 5 bases and J by 4 bases, with 18 bases between them. CDR3 length: 16 residues. The V gene's germline CDR1 is SNHLY and CDR2 FYNNEI. This clonotype has at least ten counts. Its antigen is currently unknown. Amplified TCR beta CDR3 regions came from RNA transcripts. The HTBI primer set was used in a first-round RT-PCR of the TCR CDR3. TCRdb reprocessed the multiplex PCR reads via MiXCR and lists one record per CDR3 protein. This sample has 500,000 or so distinct CDR3 sequences, with 16% found just once. The origin of this receptor is a woman aged 25 to 45 with Graves' ophthalmopathy. The sequenced sample consisted of blood. The chain carries TRBV2 and TRBJ1-3, with D possibly being TRBD1 (6 bases). The CDR3 DNA sequence: TGTGCCAGCAGTACCTTGAATCGGGGGCGAGGAAACACCATATATTTT. Its protein product is CASSTLNRGRGNTIYF. Complete variable domain (other parts from reference TRBV2 and TRBJ1-3): EPEVTQTPSHQVTQMGQEVILRCVPISNHLYFYWYRQILGQKVEFLVSFYNNEISEKSEIFDDQFSVERPDGSNFTLKIRSTKLEDSAMYFCASSTLNRGRGNTIYFGEGSWLTVV.